This paragraph covers one T cell receptor beta chain sequence. Its antigen remains unknown. Unmatched junction bases numbered 2, after V lost 1 base and J lost 4 bases. The CDR3 consists of 13 residues. Germline loops: CDR1 GTSNPN, CDR2 SVGIG (reference sequence). Some clones are missing from TCRdb's copy, which holds only in-frame ones; the method was immunoSEQ multiplex PCR. Here the sample spans under 50,000 clones, around 90% being singletons. The data were taken from a study of OX40 agonist ivuxolimab in advanced cancers. In the study overall: Prior anti-PD-1, anti-PD-L1 or anti-CTLA-4 therapy was allowed; around 40% had some. Partial responses were seen in three patients, one with hepatocellular carcinoma and two with cutaneous melanoma.

Notes on the study in general: Low levels of normalized T-cell clonal expansion also appeared in some nonresponders.

Patients had blood sampled at baseline and again on cycle 4 day 1 and cycle 7 day 1. The V call is TRBV30, the J call TRBJ1-2; TRBD1 matches 8 bases. The specimen was CD4+ or CD8+ T cells sorted from blood, collected in a trial of the OX40 agonist ivuxolimab. The sequence came from an adult with an advanced solid tumor such as melanoma, head and neck, liver or kidney cancer. The CDR3 here is CAWSADRVYGYTF. As DNA, the CDR3 is TGTGCCTGGAGTGCGGACAGGGTCTATGGCTACACCTTC.